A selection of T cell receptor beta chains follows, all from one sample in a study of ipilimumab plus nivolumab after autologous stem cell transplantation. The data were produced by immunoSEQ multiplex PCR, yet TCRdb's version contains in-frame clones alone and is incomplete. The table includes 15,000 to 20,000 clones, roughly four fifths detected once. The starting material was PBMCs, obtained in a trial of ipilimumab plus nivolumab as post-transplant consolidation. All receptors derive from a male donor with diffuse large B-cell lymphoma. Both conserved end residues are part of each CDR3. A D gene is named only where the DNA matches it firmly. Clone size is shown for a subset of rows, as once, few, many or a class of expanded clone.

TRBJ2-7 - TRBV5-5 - CASSLLQGPYEQYF TGTGCCAGCAGCTTGCTCCAGGGCCCCTACGAGCAGTACTTC
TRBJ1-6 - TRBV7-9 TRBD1 CASSLGDRGRSPLHF TGTGCCAGCAGCTTAGGCGACAGGGGGCGATCACCCCTCCACTTT
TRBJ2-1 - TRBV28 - CASSLWEAGSYNEQFF TGTGCCAGCAGTTTATGGGAAGCGGGCTCCTACAATGAGCAGTTCTTC
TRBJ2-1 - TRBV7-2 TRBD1 CASSLEHSTGGLREQFF TGTGCCAGCAGCTTAGAACACTCTACAGGGGGCCTCCGTGAGCAGTTCTTC
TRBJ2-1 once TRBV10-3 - CAIRSTGETYNEQFF TGTGCCATCAGGAGTACGGGGGAGACATACAATGAGCAGTTCTTC
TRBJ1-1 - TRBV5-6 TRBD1 CASTTLQTGDVLTEAFF TGTGCCAGCACGACCCTACAGACAGGGGATGTACTGACTGAAGCTTTCTTT
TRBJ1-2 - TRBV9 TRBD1 CASSTRDRGSYTF TGTGCCAGCAGCACCCGGGACAGGGGAAGTTACACCTTC
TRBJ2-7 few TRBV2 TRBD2 CASSEASSGSYEQYF TGTGCCAGCAGTGAAGCCTCTAGCGGCTCCTACGAGCAGTACTTC
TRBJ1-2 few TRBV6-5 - CASSDGGGGSYGYTF TGTGCCAGCAGCGACGGCGGGGGTGGCAGCTATGGCTACACCTTC
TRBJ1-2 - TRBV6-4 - CASSEFWQTPYGYTF TGTGCCAGCAGTGAGTTTTGGCAAACCCCTTATGGCTACACCTTC
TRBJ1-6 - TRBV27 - CASSSASPGTRKIPGSPLHF TGTGCCAGCAGTTCCGCCTCCCCCGGGACGCGGAAAATACCAGGTTCACCCCTCCACTTT
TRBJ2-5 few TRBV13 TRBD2 CASSLGWSGGTETQYF TGTGCCAGCAGCTTAGGGTGGAGCGGGGGGACAGAGACCCAGTACTTC
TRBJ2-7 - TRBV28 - CASSIPGVPREQYF TGTGCCAGCTCCATCCCGGGAGTTCCGCGGGAGCAGTACTTC
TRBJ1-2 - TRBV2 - CASSSFTGGEGYTF TGTGCCAGCAGTTCATTCACGGGGGGTGAGGGCTACACCTTC
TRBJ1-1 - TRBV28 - CASHGGLGMNTEAFF TGTGCCAGCCATGGGGGGTTGGGGATGAACACTGAAGCTTTCTTT
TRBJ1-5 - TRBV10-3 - CAISNTGLNQPQHF TGTGCCATCAGTAATACAGGGCTCAATCAGCCCCAGCATTTT
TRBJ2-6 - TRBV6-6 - CASSYSAPGANVLTF TGTGCCAGCAGTTACTCGGCTCCTGGGGCCAACGTCCTGACTTTC
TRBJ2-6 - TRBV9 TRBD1 CASSVAGTAGSGANVLTF TGTGCCAGCAGTGTCGCCGGGACAGCCGGCTCTGGGGCCAACGTCCTGACTTTC
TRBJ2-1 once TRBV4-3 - CASSQAIGAYNEQFF TGCGCCAGCAGCCAAGCTATCGGCGCTTACAATGAGCAGTTCTTC
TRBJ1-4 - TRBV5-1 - CASSSQGSGEKLFF TGCGCCAGCAGCTCACAGGGATCGGGCGAAAAACTGTTTTTT
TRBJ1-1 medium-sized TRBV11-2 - CASSLGRGAMNTEAFF TGTGCCAGCAGCTTAGGGAGGGGGGCTATGAACACTGAAGCTTTCTTT
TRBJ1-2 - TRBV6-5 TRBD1 CASKRQGALGYTF TGTGCCAGCAAAAGACAGGGGGCGCTTGGCTACACCTTC
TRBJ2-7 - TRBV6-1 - CASSEAPREPYEQYF TGTGCCAGCAGTGAAGCCCCCCGGGAGCCCTACGAGCAGTACTTC
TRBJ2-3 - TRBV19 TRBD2 CASSIEAPFSGGEADTQYF TGTGCCAGTAGTATAGAAGCCCCCTTTAGCGGGGGAGAGGCAGATACGCAGTATTTT
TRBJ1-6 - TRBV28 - CASSWVYSSPLHF TGTGCCAGCAGTTGGGTTTACAGCTCACCCCTCCACTTT
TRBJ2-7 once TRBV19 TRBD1 CASSIDNRRGIDEQYF TGTGCCAGTAGTATAGATAACCGCAGGGGGATAGACGAGCAGTACTTC
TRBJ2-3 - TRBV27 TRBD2 CASSSNRGGGTDTQYF TGTGCCAGCAGTTCCAACCGGGGGGGTGGCACAGATACGCAGTATTTT
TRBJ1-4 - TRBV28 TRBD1 CASSTSGTGGEKLFF TGTGCCAGCAGTACTTCCGGGACAGGGGGGGAAAAACTGTTTTTT
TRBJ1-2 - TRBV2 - CASSEVWLGDGYTF TGTGCCAGCAGTGAGGTTTGGCTCGGGGATGGCTACACCTTC
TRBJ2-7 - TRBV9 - CASSGSVSIHEQYF TGTGCCAGCAGCGGCTCAGTATCGATCCACGAGCAGTACTTC
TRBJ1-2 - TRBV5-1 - CASSLAQGGNYGYTF TGCGCCAGCAGCTTGGCGCAGGGTGGGAACTATGGCTACACCTTC
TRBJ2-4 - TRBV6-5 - CASSRGSAHIQYF TGTGCCAGCAGCCGGGGATCAGCGCACATTCAATACTTC
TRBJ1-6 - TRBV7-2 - CASSLPGAGGSPLHF TGTGCCAGCAGCTTACCAGGGGCAGGTGGTTCACCCCTCCACTTT
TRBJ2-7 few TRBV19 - CASEWGYEQYF TGTGCCAGTGAATGGGGCTACGAGCAGTACTTC
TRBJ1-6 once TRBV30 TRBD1 CAWTPGQVKSSYNSPLHF TGTGCCTGGACCCCCGGACAGGTCAAGAGCTCCTATAATTCACCCCTCCACTTT
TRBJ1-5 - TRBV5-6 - CASSLGGHNQPQHF TGTGCCAGCAGCTTGGGGGGCCATAATCAGCCCCAGCATTTT
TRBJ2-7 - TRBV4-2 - CASSQRESAGASYEQYF TGTGCCAGCAGCCAGCGAGAGTCGGCGGGGGCCTCCTACGAGCAGTACTTC
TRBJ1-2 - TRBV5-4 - CASSSGRGYGYTF TGTGCCAGCAGCTCGGGACGGGGCTATGGCTACACCTTC
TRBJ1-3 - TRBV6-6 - CASSSYSFTGNTIYF TGTGCCAGCAGTTCTTACAGCTTCACAGGAAACACCATATATTTT
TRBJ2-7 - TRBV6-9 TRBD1 CASSRLGDRVYEQYF TGTGCCAGCAGCCGACTTGGGGACAGGGTTTACGAGCAGTACTTC
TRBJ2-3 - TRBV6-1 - CASSTRLIGTDTQYF TGTGCCAGCAGTACTAGACTCATCGGCACAGATACGCAGTATTTT
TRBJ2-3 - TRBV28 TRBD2 CASRSGGDTDTQYF TGTGCCAGCAGAAGTGGGGGGGATACAGATACGCAGTATTTT
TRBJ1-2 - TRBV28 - CASSFYDWGGQSGYTF TGTGCCAGCAGTTTTTACGACTGGGGGGGGCAAAGTGGCTACACCTTC
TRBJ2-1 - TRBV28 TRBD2 CATGTRGHNEQFF TGTGCCACCGGGACTAGGGGCCACAATGAGCAGTTCTTC
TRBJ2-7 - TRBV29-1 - CSVEDLQTYEQYF TGCAGCGTTGAAGATCTCCAGACGTACGAGCAGTACTTC
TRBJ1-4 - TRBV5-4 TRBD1 CASSLAQGGEKLFF TGTGCCAGCAGCTTGGCACAGGGGGGCGAAAAACTGTTTTTT
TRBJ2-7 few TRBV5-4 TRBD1 CASSSGGTGSYEQYF TGTGCCAGCAGCTCTGGCGGGACAGGGTCCTACGAGCAGTACTTC
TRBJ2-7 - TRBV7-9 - CASSLQGLPYEQYF TGTGCCAGCAGCTTGCAGGGGTTACCCTACGAGCAGTACTTC
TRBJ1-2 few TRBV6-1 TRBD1 CASSKIGTGGDGYTF TGTGCCAGCAGTAAAATTGGGACAGGGGGGGATGGCTACACCTTC
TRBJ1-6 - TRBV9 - CASSPSGTIGSPLHF TGTGCCAGCAGCCCCTCCGGGACAATCGGTTCACCCCTCCACTTT
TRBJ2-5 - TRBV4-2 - CASSQEEAGTPAQYF TGTGCCAGCAGCCAAGAAGAGGCGGGCACTCCGGCCCAGTACTTC
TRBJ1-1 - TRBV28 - CASSQERVSVNTEAFF TGTGCCAGCAGCCAGGAGAGGGTGAGCGTGAACACTGAAGCTTTCTTT
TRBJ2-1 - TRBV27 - CASSLWAIRGDEQFF TGTGCCAGCAGTTTATGGGCAATACGGGGCGATGAGCAGTTCTTC
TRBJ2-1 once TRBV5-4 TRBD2 CASSRGTSGHNEQFF TGTGCCAGCAGCCGGGGGACTAGCGGACACAATGAGCAGTTCTTC
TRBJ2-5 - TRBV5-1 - CASSLGGQRETQYF TGCGCCAGCAGCTTGGGAGGGCAGCGAGAGACCCAGTACTTC